Listed below are T cell receptor beta chains from one sample, sequenced in a study of monozygotic twins with inflammatory bowel disease. TCRdb reprocessed the 5' RACE reads, keeping one entry per CDR3 protein, no DNA. The table counts about 99,000 distinct CDR3 sequences; approximately 2% lies in the top ten. Sequencing was done on a sample of blood. All receptors derive from a human donor with ulcerative colitis or Crohn's disease, or a healthy co-twin of an affected twin (not recorded which). Both conserved end residues are part of each CDR3.

V	J	CDR3
TRBV13	TRBJ1-2	CASSLPHHGSGYTF
TRBV29-1	TRBJ1-5	CSVGQPNQPQHF
TRBV5-1	TRBJ2-3	CASSLAGDTQYF
TRBV20-1	TRBJ1-4	CSAAQSATTNEKLFF
TRBV7-8	TRBJ1-1	CASSHLGTGGSAFF
TRBV27	TRBJ2-1	CASSSIRTAYNEQFF
TRBV4-3	TRBJ2-3	CASSQDHRVTDTQYF
TRBV14	TRBJ2-1	CASSQVSGRNEQFF
TRBV7-2	TRBJ2-1	CASSLEATRNNEQFF
TRBV7-2	TRBJ2-7	CASSILAGGREQYF
TRBV20-1	TRBJ2-5	CSAGSVETQYF
TRBV7-2	TRBJ2-5	CASSLGDRKETQYF
TRBV5-1	TRBJ2-1	CASSPIVLRGGVSYNEQFF
TRBV7-8	TRBJ2-1	CASTEIVTGTPPEQFF
TRBV5-4	TRBJ1-5	CASSLLGSQPQHF